This T cell receptor beta chain was found in a study of T cell repertoires in cytomegalovirus infection. At the level of the study: HLA-B-restricted CMV epitopes that are well studied were used alongside recently identified HLA-C-restricted ones. Evidence of both CMV infection and a matching HLA type came from public TCR beta signatures. Overall study results and limits: HLA-C-restricted CMV clonotypes gave the most frequent clonotype in two of eight donors. Carriers of CMV plus the relevant HLA were identified by cumulative public TCR beta family frequency.

The V end was cut by 4 bases, the J end by 4 bases, with 16 bases between. The germline gives CDR1 SGHTA, CDR2 FQGNSA. The CDR3 loop spans 15 amino acids. In TCRdb, the reads were re-called with MiXCR into one record per CDR3 protein. This sample has a few hundred thousand distinct CDR3 sequences, with over 35% found just once. This clonotype has ten or more counts. Its antigen is not identified. The sample in question was cultured PBMCs, obtained from culture after CMV antigen stimulation. This rearrangement joins TRBV7-2 to TRBJ1-1; TRBD1 is a possible D gene (6 bases). This TCR came from a human donor in good health (CMV status not recorded). Some clones in this sample may be carry-over from other donors' samples. The CDR3 region is CASSYRDTQGTEAFF. DNA of the CDR3: TGTGCCAGCAGCTACCGGGACACCCAGGGCACTGAAGCTTTCTTT. Complete variable domain (other parts from reference TRBV7-2 and TRBJ1-1): GAGVSQSPSNKVTEKGKDVELRCDPISGHTALYWYRQSLGQGLEFLIYFQGNSAPDKSGLPSDRFSAERTGGSVSTLTIQRTQQEDSAVYLCASSYRDTQGTEAFFGQGTRLTVV.